This TCR beta chain stems from a study of cytomegalovirus exposure and HLA in healthy donors. Study-wide results and caveats: Most of the TCR beta V segments (in an earlier analysis) were productive either about 87% or about 30% of the time. Most TCR sequences were rare, but some public TCRs occurred in many donors.

V was cut by 1 base and J by 3 bases, with 12 bases left in between. The CDR3 has 15 amino acids. Germline V gives CDR1 MDHEN, CDR2 SYDVKM. PCR was performed using 60 Vbeta and 13 Jbeta primers. Clones were read by immunoSEQ multiplex PCR, and TCRdb kept only the in-frame ones, dropping some. The sample includes approximately 110,000 clones. Concerning this clone itself: Antigen specificity is unknown.

Sequencing input: PBMCs. This chain connects TRBV28 to TRBJ1-2, with D hard to call. The source of this sequence is a man aged 35 to 55 in good health and CMV-seropositive. The CDR3 coding sequence is TGTGCCAGCAGTTTATTAGCATCGGCAGACTATGGCTACACCTTC. It is translated as CASSLLASADYGYTF.